This TCR beta chain was profiled in a study of early T cells in non-severe SARS-CoV-2 infection. Study-wide background: The sequenced material was bulk RNA from unsorted whole blood, and its chains were unpaired.

The V gene's germline CDR1 is MDHEN and CDR2 SYDVKM. The CDR3 spans 11 residues. V lost 10 bases and J 6 bases, leaving 12 bases between the germline ends. Findings and limits, study-wide: Clonotype matching in VDJdb favored anti-spike CD8 responses and did not capture private and CD4 specificities.

Each single cDNA molecule received a unique molecular identifier. TCRdb analysed the 5' RACE reads with MiXCR anew, one entry per CDR3 protein. The sample holds about 110,000 distinct CDR3 sequences; around 10% are singletons and the top ten take around 2.9%. The sample holds many counts of this clonotype. Its antigen is not known. This rearrangement joins TRBV28 to TRBJ1-1; D is unclear. Sequenced: whole blood. The origin of this receptor is an adult who was a healthcare worker with PCR-confirmed SARS-CoV-2 infection or an uninfected control (not recorded which). The CDR3, as DNA: TGTGCCACCCATTCGGCTGCTGAAGCTTTCTTT. It specifies CATHSAAEAFF.